The clone carrying this T cell receptor (beta chain) has a handful of counts. Its antigen is as yet unknown. RNA transcripts were the template for amplifying TCR beta CDR3 regions. Primed by the HTBI set, a first-round RT-PCR was run on the TCR CDR3. MiXCR, applied by TCRdb to the multiplex PCR reads, yields one record per CDR3 protein. The profile covers approximately 400,000 distinct CDR3 sequences, with more than 12% appearing a single time and around a third taken by the ten largest. This CDR3 has 13 amino acids. V shed 6 bases and J shed 5 bases, with 10 bases lying between them. Per the germline V gene, CDR1 is WNHNN and CDR2 is SYGVQD (reference sequence). The sample originates from a study of T cells in Graves' hyperthyroidism and ophthalmopathy. Study observations and caveats: Ophthalmopathy got predicted by the model a median about six months before its onset.

Each diagnosis was grounded in clinical symptoms, serum thyroxine and TRAb, thyroid ultrasound, and orbital computed tomography. This clonotype originated in a woman in her twenties or thirties with Graves' hyperthyroidism. Material for sequencing was blood. V is TRBV10-1 and J is TRBJ2-2; D is perhaps TRBD2 (6 bases). CDR3 protein: CASRGGRTGELFF. CDR3 DNA sequence: TGCGCCAGCAGAGGAGGGCGGACCGGGGAGCTGTTTTTT.